This T cell receptor beta chain is from a study of T cell responses to AZD1222 COVID-19 vaccine. Clones were sequenced by immunoSEQ multiplex PCR, and TCRdb holds only the in-frame ones, with some missing. The profile covers roughly 150,000 clones, with roughly nine tenths appearing a single time and less than 2.5% taken by the ten largest. The germline gives CDR1 MNHEY, CDR2 SVGEGT. Trimming cost V 6 bases and J 7 bases, with 22 bases left between them. The CDR3 sequence is 16 residues long. The source of this sequence is an adult in good health. The rearrangement joins TRBV6-2 or TRBV6-3 to TRBJ2-1, with a weak D call TRBD2 (6 bases). The sequences come from peripheral blood, collected on day 0 of AZD1222 vaccination. The chain's CDR3 is CASSPLLAPGGNEQFF. In DNA form, the CDR3 reads TGTGCCAGCAGCCCCTTGCTAGCGCCTGGGGGAAATGAGCAGTTCTTC.